Included here is one T cell receptor (beta chain) sequence, with context. The antigen remains undetermined. This sample is drawn from a study of PD-1 blockade in classical Hodgkin lymphoma. Study-wide findings and caveats: Complete responders entered with baseline diversity on par with newly diagnosed patients, the results showed. When nivolumab was started under 1 year after ASCT, patients were excluded. Significantly greater TCR diversity emerged by C4D1 in CD4+ cells but not CD8+ cells.

Trimming left V 6 bases short and J 3 bases short, with 17 bases between. In germline, CDR1 is SNHLY, CDR2 FYNNEI. The CDR3 contains 15 residues. In every patient, relapse followed autologous stem cell transplantation, while exposure to brentuximab vedotin differed. Each best response was a complete response, a partial response or progressive disease. Method: immunoSEQ multiplex PCR; TCRdb's copy keeps in-frame clones and lacks some. Of over 35,000 clones in the sample, more than 85% were seen once. Here the sequenced sample was peripheral blood mononuclear cells (PBMCs), taken before the second cycle of nivolumab. V and J are TRBV2 and TRBJ1-2; TRBD1 is a possible D gene (5 bases). The receptor was isolated from a human donor with classical Hodgkin lymphoma. The CDR3 coding sequence is TGTGCCAGCAGCCCGAGGGGATTAGATCACTATGGCTACACCTTC. This codes for CASSPRGLDHYGYTF.